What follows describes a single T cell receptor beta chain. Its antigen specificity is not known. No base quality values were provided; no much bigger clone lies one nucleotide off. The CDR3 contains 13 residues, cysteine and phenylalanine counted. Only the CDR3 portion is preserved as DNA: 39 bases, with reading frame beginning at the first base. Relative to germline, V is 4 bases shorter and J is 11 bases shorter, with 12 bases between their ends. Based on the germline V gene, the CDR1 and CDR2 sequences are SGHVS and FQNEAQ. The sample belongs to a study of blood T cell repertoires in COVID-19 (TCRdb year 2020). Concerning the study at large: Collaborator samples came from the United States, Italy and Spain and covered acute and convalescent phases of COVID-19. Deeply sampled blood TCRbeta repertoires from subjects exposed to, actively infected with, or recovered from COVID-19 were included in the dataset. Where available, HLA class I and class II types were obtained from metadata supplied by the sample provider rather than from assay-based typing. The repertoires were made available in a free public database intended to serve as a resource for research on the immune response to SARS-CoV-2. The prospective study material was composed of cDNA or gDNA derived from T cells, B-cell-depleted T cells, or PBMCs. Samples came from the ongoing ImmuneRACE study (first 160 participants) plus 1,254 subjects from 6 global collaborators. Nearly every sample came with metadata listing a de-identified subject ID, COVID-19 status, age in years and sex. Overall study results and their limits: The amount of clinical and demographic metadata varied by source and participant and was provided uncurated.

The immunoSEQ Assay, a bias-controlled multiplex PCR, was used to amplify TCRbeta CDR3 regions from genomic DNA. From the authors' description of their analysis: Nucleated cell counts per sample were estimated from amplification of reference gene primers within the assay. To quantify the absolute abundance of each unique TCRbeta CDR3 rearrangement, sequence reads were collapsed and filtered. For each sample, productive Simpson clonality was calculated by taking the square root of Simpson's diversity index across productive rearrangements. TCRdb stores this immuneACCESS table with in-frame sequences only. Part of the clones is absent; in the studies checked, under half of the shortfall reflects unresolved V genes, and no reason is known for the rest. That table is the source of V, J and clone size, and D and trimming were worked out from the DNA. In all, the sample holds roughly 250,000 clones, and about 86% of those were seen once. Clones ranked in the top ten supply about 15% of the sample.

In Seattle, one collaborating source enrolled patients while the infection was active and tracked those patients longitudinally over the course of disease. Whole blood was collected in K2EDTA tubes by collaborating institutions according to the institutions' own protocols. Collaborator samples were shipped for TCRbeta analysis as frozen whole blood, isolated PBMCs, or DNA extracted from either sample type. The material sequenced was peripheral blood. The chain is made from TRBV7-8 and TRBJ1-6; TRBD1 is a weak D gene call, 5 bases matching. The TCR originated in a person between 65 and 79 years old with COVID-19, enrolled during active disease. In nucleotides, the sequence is TGTGCCAGCAGCTCCGTCCGACAGACACCCCTCCACTTT. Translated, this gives CASSSVRQTPLHF.